This TCR beta chain was obtained from a study of shared clonotypes between healthy human individuals. Turning to the study itself: Donors consisted of two women and a few men between 18 and 49.

Per the study methods: ImmunoSEQ yielded junction-only sequences lacking quality scores, so filtering differed. Profiling relied on immunoSEQ multiplex PCR, and the TCRdb table lists in-frame clones only, not all of them. The V and J calls and clone size were taken over from that table, and D and trimming were inferred from the DNA. The sample lists around 1.9 million clones; roughly 91% were seen once. On this clone itself: What it recognizes is unknown.

The V gene's germline CDR1 is MDHEN and CDR2 SYDVKM. J gave up 10 bases and V 6 bases, and 17 bases lay outside the gene matches. This CDR3 contains 16 residues. CD8 cells regarded as naive lacked CD45RO, were positively chosen for CCR7, and omitted terminally differentiated effector memory CD45RA+ cells. Findings and caveats of the study: Since donors were few, the genetic and exposure-history diversity represented was limited. Sharing of clonotypes among donors was expected to vary with sequencing depth.

The chain carries TRBV28 and TRBJ2-1; 8 nucleotides match TRBD1. This sequence originates from a man aged 18 to 29 in good health. Some clones in this sample may be carry-over from other donors' samples. The sample taken for sequencing was naive CD8+ T cells from PBMCs. The CDR3 sequence is CASSRPRDRRYWEQFF. The CDR3 bases are TGTGCCAGCAGCCGCCCCCGGGACAGGAGATATTGGGAGCAGTTCTTC.